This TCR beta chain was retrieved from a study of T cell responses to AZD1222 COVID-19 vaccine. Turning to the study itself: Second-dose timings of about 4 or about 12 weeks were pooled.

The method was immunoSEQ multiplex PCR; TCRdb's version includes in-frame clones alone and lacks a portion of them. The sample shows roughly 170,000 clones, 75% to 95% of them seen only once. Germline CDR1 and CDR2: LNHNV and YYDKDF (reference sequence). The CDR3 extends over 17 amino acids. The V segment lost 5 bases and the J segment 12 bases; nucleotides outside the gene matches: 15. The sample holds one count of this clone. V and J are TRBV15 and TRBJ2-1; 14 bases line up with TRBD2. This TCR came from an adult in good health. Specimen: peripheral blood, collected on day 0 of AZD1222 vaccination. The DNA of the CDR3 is TGTGCCACCAGCGGGGGACTAGCGGGGGCCCTGGGAACAGCGCAGTTCTTC. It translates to CATSGGLAGALGTAQFF.